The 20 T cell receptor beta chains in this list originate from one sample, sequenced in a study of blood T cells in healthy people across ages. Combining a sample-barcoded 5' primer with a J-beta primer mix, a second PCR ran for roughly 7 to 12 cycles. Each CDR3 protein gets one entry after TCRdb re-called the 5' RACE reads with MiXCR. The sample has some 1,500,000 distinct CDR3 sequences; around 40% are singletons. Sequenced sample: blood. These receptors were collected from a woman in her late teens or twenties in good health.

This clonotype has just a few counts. CDR3 amino acids: CASRVGGAGSYTF. CDR3 in DNA: TGTGCCAGCAGGGTTGGAGGGGCAGGGAGCTACACCTTC. V usage is TRBV7-2 and J usage is TRBJ1-2, with D perhaps TRBD1 (5 bases). This CDR3 is 13 amino acids long. V gave up 6 bases and J gave up 9 bases, with 17 bases separating them. Germline V gene lookup returns CDR1 SGHTA and CDR2 FQGNSA.

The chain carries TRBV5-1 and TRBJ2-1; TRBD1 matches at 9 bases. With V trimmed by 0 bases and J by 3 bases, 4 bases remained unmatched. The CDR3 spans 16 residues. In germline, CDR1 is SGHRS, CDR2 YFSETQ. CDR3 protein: CASSLETGGLYNEQFF. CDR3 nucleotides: TGCGCCAGCAGCTTGGAGACAGGGGGGCTCTACAATGAGCAGTTCTTC. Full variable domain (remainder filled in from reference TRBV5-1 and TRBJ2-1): KAGVTQTPRYLIKTRGQQVTLSCSPISGHRSVSWYQQTPGQGLQFLFEYFSETQRNKGNFPGRFSGRQFSNSRSEMNVSTLELGDSALYLCASSLETGGLYNEQFFGPGTRLTVL.

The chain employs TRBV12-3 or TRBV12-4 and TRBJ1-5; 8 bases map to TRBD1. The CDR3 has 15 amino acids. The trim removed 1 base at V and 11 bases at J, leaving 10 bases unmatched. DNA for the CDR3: TGTGCCAGCAGTTTAGGGGGACAGGCCCAACAGGCCCAGCATTTT. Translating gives CASSLGGQAQQAQHF.

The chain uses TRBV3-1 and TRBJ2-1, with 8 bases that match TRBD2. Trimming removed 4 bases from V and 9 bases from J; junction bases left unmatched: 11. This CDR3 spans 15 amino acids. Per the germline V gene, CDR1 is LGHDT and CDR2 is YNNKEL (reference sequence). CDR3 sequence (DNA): TGTGCCAGCAGCCGAGAGGTAGCGGGATTCCCTGAGCAGTTCTTC. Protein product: CASSREVAGFPEQFF.

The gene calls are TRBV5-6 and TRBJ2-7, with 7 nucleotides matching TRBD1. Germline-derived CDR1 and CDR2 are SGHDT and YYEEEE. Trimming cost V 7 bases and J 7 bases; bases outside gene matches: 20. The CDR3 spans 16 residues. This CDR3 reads CASGSFRQGNYYEQYF. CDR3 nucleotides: TGTGCCAGCGGCTCCTTCCGACAGGGTAATTATTATGAGCAGTACTTC.

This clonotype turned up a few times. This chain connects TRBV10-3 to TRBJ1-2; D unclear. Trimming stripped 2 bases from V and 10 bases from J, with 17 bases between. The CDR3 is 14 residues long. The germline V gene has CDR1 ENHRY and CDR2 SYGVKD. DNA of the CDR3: TGTGCCATCAGTGAGGATGGCAGCTCGACTTACTACACCTTC. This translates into CAISEDGSSTYYTF.

This chain's CDR3 is CASSFRLAGRAQETQYF. The CDR3 DNA is TGCGCCAGCAGCTTCAGACTAGCGGGGAGGGCCCAGGAGACCCAGTACTTC. The chain is built from TRBV4-1 and TRBJ2-5, with 11 positions matching TRBD2. V lost 5 bases, J lost 5 bases, and 13 bases stayed unmatched. Germline lookup yields CDR1 MGHRA and CDR2 YSYEKL. The length of the CDR3 is 17 residues.

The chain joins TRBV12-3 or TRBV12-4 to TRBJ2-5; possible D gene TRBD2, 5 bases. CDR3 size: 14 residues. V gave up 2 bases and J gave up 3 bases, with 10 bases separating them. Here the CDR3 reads CASSLIGSEETQYF. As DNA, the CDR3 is TGTGCCAGCAGTTTAATTGGTAGCGAAGAGACCCAGTACTTC.

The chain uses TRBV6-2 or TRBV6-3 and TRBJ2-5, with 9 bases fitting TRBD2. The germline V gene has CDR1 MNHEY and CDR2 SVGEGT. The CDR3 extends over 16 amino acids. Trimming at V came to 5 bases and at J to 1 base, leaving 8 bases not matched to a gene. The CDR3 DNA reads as TGTGCCAGCAGTGCCCACCTAGCGGGAAGCCAAGAGACCCAGTACTTC. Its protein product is CASSAHLAGSQETQYF.

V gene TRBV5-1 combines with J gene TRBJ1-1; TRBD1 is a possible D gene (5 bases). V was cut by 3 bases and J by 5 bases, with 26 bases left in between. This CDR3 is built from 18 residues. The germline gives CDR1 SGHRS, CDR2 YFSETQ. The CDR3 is CASSWGSLIQRGGTEAFF. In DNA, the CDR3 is TGCGCCAGCAGCTGGGGGTCTTTAATACAACGGGGGGGAACTGAAGCTTTCTTT.

CDR3 sequence: CAISERRGTTSQETQYF. CDR3 sequence (DNA): TGTGCCATCAGTGAGCGGCGGGGAACGACCTCCCAAGAGACCCAGTACTTC. V and J are TRBV10-3 and TRBJ2-5; possibly TRBD2 for D (6 bases). Germline CDR1 reads ENHRY; CDR2 reads SYGVKD. Trimming shortened V by 2 bases and J by 1 base, and 17 bases separated the two germline ends. The CDR3 has 17 residues.

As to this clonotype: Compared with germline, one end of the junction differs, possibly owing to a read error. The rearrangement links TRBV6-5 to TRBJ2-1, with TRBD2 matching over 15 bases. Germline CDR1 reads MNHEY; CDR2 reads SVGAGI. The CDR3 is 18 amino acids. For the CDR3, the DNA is TGTGCCAGCAGTTACTCCGGGACTAGCGGGAGGTACTACAATGAGCAGGTCTTC. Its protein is CASSYSGTSGRYYNEQVF.

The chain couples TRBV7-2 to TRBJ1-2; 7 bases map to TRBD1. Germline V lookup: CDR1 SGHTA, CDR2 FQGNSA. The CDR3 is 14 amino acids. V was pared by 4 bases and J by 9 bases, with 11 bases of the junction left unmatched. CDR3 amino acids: CASSSGGGARRYTF. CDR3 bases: TGTGCCAGCAGCTCGGGAGGGGGCGCGAGGCGCTACACCTTC.

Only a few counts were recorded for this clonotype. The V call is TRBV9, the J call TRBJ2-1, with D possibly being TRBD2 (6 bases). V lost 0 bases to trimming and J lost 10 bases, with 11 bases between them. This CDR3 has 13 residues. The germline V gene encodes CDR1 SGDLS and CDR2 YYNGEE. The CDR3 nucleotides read TGTGCCAGCAGCGTAGCTTTGGGACTGGAGCAGTTCTTC. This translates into CASSVALGLEQFF.

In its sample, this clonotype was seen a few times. In DNA form, the CDR3 reads TGTGCCAGCAGTCTCATCGGTGGAGGATGGGTTTCCTACGAGCAGTACTTC. Translated: CASSLIGGGWVSYEQYF. This chain joins TRBV6-1 and TRBJ2-7, with TRBD2 as a possible D gene (5 bases). The CDR3 runs to 17 residues. V lost 5 bases and J 1 base, leaving 21 bases between the germline ends. The germline V gene encodes CDR1 MNHNS and CDR2 SASEGT.

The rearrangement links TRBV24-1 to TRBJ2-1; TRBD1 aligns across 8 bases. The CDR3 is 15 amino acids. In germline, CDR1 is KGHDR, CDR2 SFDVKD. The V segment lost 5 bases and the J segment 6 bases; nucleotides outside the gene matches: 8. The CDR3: CATSVGTGDLNEQFF. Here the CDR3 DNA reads TGTGCCACCAGTGTTGGGACAGGTGATCTCAATGAGCAGTTCTTC.

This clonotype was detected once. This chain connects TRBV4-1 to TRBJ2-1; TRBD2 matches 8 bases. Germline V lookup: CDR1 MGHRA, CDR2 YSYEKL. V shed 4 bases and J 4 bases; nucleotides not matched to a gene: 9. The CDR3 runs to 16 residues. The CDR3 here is CASSPTDGTRYNEQFF. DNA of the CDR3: TGCGCCAGCAGCCCGACCGACGGGACTAGATACAATGAGCAGTTCTTC.

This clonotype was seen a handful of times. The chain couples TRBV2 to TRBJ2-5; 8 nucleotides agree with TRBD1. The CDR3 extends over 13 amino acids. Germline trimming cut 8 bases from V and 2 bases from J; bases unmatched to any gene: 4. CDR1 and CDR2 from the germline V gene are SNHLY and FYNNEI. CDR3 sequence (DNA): TGTGCCAGCGGGTGGGACAGGCAAGAGACCCAGTACTTC. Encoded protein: CASGWDRQETQYF.

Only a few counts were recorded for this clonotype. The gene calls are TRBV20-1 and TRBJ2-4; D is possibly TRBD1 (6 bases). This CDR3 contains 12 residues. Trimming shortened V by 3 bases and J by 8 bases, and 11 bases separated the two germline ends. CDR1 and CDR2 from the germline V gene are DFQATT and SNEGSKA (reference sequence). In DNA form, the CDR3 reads TGCAGTGCTAGGAAATCAGGGGACATTCAGTACTTC. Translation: CSARKSGDIQYF.

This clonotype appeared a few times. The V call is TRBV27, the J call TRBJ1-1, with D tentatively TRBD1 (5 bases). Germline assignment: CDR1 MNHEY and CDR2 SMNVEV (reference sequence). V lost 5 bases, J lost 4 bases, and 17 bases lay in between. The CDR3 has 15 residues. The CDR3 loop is CASSPAAVRVTEAFF. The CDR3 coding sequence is TGTGCCAGCAGTCCCGCCGCCGTCAGGGTCACTGAAGCTTTCTTT.